This T cell receptor (beta chain) was retrieved from a study of graft-versus-host responses after intestinal transplantation. Overall study: Isolated intestinal, liver-intestinal, or multivisceral transplants had been given to the recipients. Broader study findings: The authors found GvH clones in recipient marrow, some appearing first in ileum or blood. Graft-donor T cell macrochimerism in patients accompanied high graft-versus-host to host-versus-graft clonal ratios in allografts.

This clone has just one count. Its antigen is undetermined. Data came from immunoSEQ multiplex PCR; TCRdb stores just in-frame clones and leaves some out. This table holds fewer than 120,000 clones, over 85% found once. The germline gives CDR1 WSHSY, CDR2 SAAADI. The CDR3 runs to 13 residues. This sample comprised unstimulated CD8+ T cells sorted from spleen or lymph node cells, obtained before intestinal transplant. V usage is TRBV10-2 and J usage is TRBJ2-5, with 8 nucleotides matching TRBD1. With the DNA end fitting TRBJ2-7 better, the J assignment may be wrong. The TCR sequence derives from a human donor who received an intestinal transplant. The DNA of the CDR3 is TGCGCCAGTACTGAGACAGGGGCCGACGAGCAGTACTTC. It yields the protein CASTETGADEQYF.